One sample yielded the 19 T cell receptor beta chains listed below, sequenced in a study of CD8+CD57+ T cells in acquired aplastic anemia. CDR3 and TCR beta VDJ profiling relied on a genomic DNA template. TCRdb re-analysed the reads in MiXCR, keeping a single row per CDR3 protein. The sample has some 120,000 distinct CDR3 sequences; nearly 40% are singletons. Patients selected for sequencing had displayed CD8+CD57+ cell expansion by flow cytometry. Specimen: sorted CD4+, CD8+, or CD8+CD57+ T cells (not recorded which) from PBMCs. These receptors came from a human donor with aplastic anemia.

This clonotype was picked up a small number of times. The CDR3 DNA sequence: TGTGCCAGCAGCCCTAGCGGGGGGAAAGAGACCCAGTACTTC. Residues: CASSPSGGKETQYF. This chain joins TRBV5-4 and TRBJ2-5, with 11 bases identical to TRBD2. The CDR3 sequence is 14 residues long. V shed 4 bases and J 3 bases; nucleotides not matched to a gene: 2. Germline V gives CDR1 SGHNT, CDR2 YYREEE (reference sequence).

This clonotype was found many times. The chain has TRBV2 and TRBJ2-3, with 11 bases matching TRBD2. From germline, CDR1 is SNHLY and CDR2 FYNNEI. The CDR3 is 15 amino acids. With 6 bases clipped from V and 0 bases from J, the junction kept 2 bases outside the gene matches. The CDR3 is CASRGLAASTDTQYF. In nucleotides, the CDR3 is TGTGCCAGCAGGGGACTAGCGGCTAGCACAGATACGCAGTATTTT. The complete variable domain, with remaining parts taken from reference TRBV2 and TRBJ2-3, reads EPEVTQTPSHQVTQMGQEVILRCVPISNHLYFYWYRQILGQKVEFLVSFYNNEISEKSEIFDDQFSVERPDGSNFTLKIRSTKLEDSAMYFCASRGLAASTDTQYFGPGTRLTVL.

This clonotype was detected only once. A single base separates this from a much larger clone, so it may be a read error. This chain connects TRBV5-1 to TRBJ2-2; 9 positions match TRBD2. Trimming took 4 bases from V and 6 from J; bases not matched to a gene: 7. This CDR3 contains 15 residues. Germline V CDR1 and CDR2: SGHRS, YFSETQ. CDR3 DNA sequence: TGCGCCAGCAGCCAGGCTAGCGGGGAAGCCGGGGAGCTGTTTTTT. Translating it yields CASSQASGEAGELFF.

Points on this clonotype: Since a much larger clone is just one base distant, this may be a read error. V usage is TRBV6-2 or TRBV6-3 and J usage is TRBJ2-7; TRBD2 matches at 8 bases. The length of the CDR3 is 13 residues. The germline gives CDR1 MNHEY, CDR2 SVGEGT. The CDR3 here is CGTGRASSYEQYF. CDR3 nucleotides: TGTGGCACCGGGAGGGCTAGCTCCTACGAGCAGTACTTC.

This clonotype showed up many times. This chain links TRBV6-6 with TRBJ2-7; D not resolved. V was trimmed by 4 bases and J by 3 bases, leaving 10 bases between them. The germline V gene encodes CDR1 MNHNY and CDR2 SVGAGI (reference sequence). The CDR3 sequence is 13 residues long. The CDR3: CASSFLTNYEQYF. Written as DNA, the CDR3 is TGTGCCAGCAGTTTCCTGACAAACTACGAGCAGTACTTC.

A note on this clonotype: This is likely a read error, given that the CDR3 carries no conserved phenylalanine or tryptophan at its end. This chain links TRBV29-1 with TRBJ1-2; the D gene is possibly TRBD1 (5 bases). The CDR3 has 13 residues. Germline CDR1 is SQVTM and CDR2 is ANQGSEA. Trimming cost V 7 bases and J 2 bases, with 14 bases left between them. Written as DNA, the CDR3 is TGCAGCGCCGGACAAGGCCCCAACTATGGCTACACCTCC. Its protein product is CSAGQGPNYGYTS.

This clonotype occurred many times. J is TRBJ1-6 and V is TRBV12-3 or TRBV12-4, with D possibly TRBD1 on 5 matching bases. V was trimmed by 9 bases and J by 7 bases, leaving 16 bases between them. The CDR3 has 14 residues. This CDR3 reads CASTWGGDNSPLHF. DNA for the CDR3: TGTGCCAGTACCTGGGGAGGGGACAATTCACCCCTCCACTTT.

The V and J genes are TRBV6-2 or TRBV6-3 and TRBJ1-2, with no clear D. Trimming shortened V by 2 bases and J by 4 bases, and 11 bases separated the two germline ends. Germline CDR1 reads MNHEY; CDR2 reads SVGEGT. The CDR3 is 14 amino acids. CDR3 region: CASSYGGSAYGYTF. For the CDR3, the DNA is TGTGCCAGCAGTTACGGAGGGTCGGCCTATGGCTACACCTTC.

The rearrangement uses TRBV24-1 and TRBJ1-5, with 9 bases that match TRBD1. The germline CDR1 and CDR2 sequences are KGHDR and SFDVKD. V shed 3 bases and J 2 bases; nucleotides not matched to a gene: 1. The CDR3 runs to 15 residues. DNA of the CDR3: TGTGCCACCAGTGATAGGACAGGGGGCAATCAGCCCCAGCATTTT. It codes for CATSDRTGGNQPQHF.

The chain uses TRBV25-1 and TRBJ1-3; D may be TRBD1 (6 bases). Germline CDR1 and CDR2: MGHDK and SYGVNS. The CDR3 is 15 amino acids. V dropped 1 base and J dropped 8 bases, with 15 bases sitting between them. CDR3 sequence (DNA): TGTGCCAGCAGTGAATGGGAGGCAGGGGAGGACACCATATATTTT. It codes for CASSEWEAGEDTIYF.

This chain links TRBV15 with TRBJ1-3; no clear D. The CDR3 contains 15 residues. V was cut by 0 bases and J by 4 bases, with 10 bases left in between. Germline V gene sequence: CDR1 LNHNV, CDR2 YYDKDF (reference sequence). The CDR3 is CATSRDFIAGNTIYF. CDR3 DNA sequence: TGTGCCACCAGCAGAGATTTCATAGCAGGAAACACCATATATTTT.

The chain links TRBV20-1 to TRBJ1-2; no definite D call. CDR1 DFQATT and CDR2 SNEGSKA come from the germline V gene (reference sequence). With 1 base removed from V and 4 bases from J, the gap between germline ends came to 7 bases. The CDR3 sequence is 12 residues long. Written as DNA, the CDR3 is TGCAGTGCTAGAGGGGAGCCCTATGGCTACACCTTC. Translation: CSARGEPYGYTF.

This clonotype was detected ten times or more. The chain combines TRBV28 with TRBJ2-7; 11 bases fit TRBD1. Germline values: CDR1 MDHEN, CDR2 SYDVKM. J was trimmed by 6 bases and V by 8 bases; bases with no gene match: 6. This CDR3 is 13 amino acids long. CDR3 DNA: TGTGCCAGCCTTCGGACAGGGGGCCTCGAGCAGTACTTC. Protein sequence: CASLRTGGLEQYF.

This clonotype was found once. This may come from a read error, since a much larger clone is one base off. J is TRBJ2-3 and V is TRBV2, with TRBD1 matching 10 bases. The J call may be mistaken, given a closer DNA end match to TRBJ1-5. CDR3 length: 15 amino acids. Germline CDR1 is SNHLY and CDR2 is FYNNEI. CDR3: CASSEGQGKTDTQHF. CDR3 DNA sequence: TGTGCCAGCAGTGAGGGACAGGGGAAGACAGATACGCAGCATTTT.

This clonotype was counted at least ten times. The chain combines TRBV6-5 with TRBJ1-6; D not certain. CDR1 is MNHEY and CDR2 is SVGAGI in the germline V gene. With 4 bases removed from V and 2 bases from J, the gap between germline ends came to 6 bases. The CDR3 length is 14 residues. Here the CDR3 DNA reads TGTGCCAGCAGTTCGGGCCCCTATAATTCACCCCTCCACTTT. Translated, it gives CASSSGPYNSPLHF.

This clonotype was detected ten times or more. The chain combines TRBV25-1 with TRBJ1-6; no reliable D call. The V and J ends lost 3 bases and 1 base respectively, with 7 bases between them. Germline assignment: CDR1 MGHDK and CDR2 SYGVNS. This CDR3 has 15 amino acids. The DNA for the CDR3 is TGTGCCAGCAGTGACGGAGGGTCCTATAATTCACCCCTCCACTTT. Its translation is CASSDGGSYNSPLHF.

This clonotype has at least ten counts. The chain recombines TRBV3-1 with TRBJ1-1, with D uncertain. This CDR3 is built from 11 residues. Per germline, CDR1 LGHDT and CDR2 YNNKEL (reference sequence). Trimming cost V 5 bases and J 7 bases, with 8 bases left between them. The CDR3 nucleotides are TGTGCCAGCAGCTTCCGCTATGAAGCTTTCTTT. It translates to CASSFRYEAFF.

V usage is TRBV7-8 and J usage is TRBJ1-6; D is ambiguous. The V gene lost 5 bases and the J gene lost 3 bases, with 8 bases spanning the gap. This CDR3 spans 14 amino acids. Per the germline V gene, CDR1 is SGHVS and CDR2 is FQNEAQ. Here the CDR3 DNA reads TGTGCCAGCAGCCATCCGGGCTATAATTCACCCCTCCACTTT. This codes for CASSHPGYNSPLHF.

There are many counts of this clonotype. V gene TRBV5-1 combines with J gene TRBJ2-3; TRBD1 is a possible D gene (5 bases). Trimming stripped 0 bases from V and 4 bases from J, with 9 bases between. The germline CDR1 and CDR2 sequences are SGHRS and YFSETQ. This CDR3 is 14 amino acids long. CDR3 coding DNA: TGCGCCAGCAGCTTGGCAGGGCTCCCAGATACGCAGTATTTT. Its translation: CASSLAGLPDTQYF. The full variable domain, its missing parts supplied by reference TRBV5-1 and TRBJ2-3, is KAGVTQTPRYLIKTRGQQVTLSCSPISGHRSVSWYQQTPGQGLQFLFEYFSETQRNKGNFPGRFSGRQFSNSRSEMNVSTLELGDSALYLCASSLAGLPDTQYFGPGTRLTVL.